The rows below give T cell receptor beta chains drawn from one sample of a study of blood T cell repertoires in COVID-19. The method was immunoSEQ multiplex PCR; TCRdb's version includes in-frame clones alone and lacks a portion of them. The sample records some 80,000 clones, roughly 85% being singletons. Sequencing was performed on peripheral blood. All receptors derive from an elderly woman with active or convalescent COVID-19. CDR3s include the opening cysteine and the closing phenylalanine or tryptophan. The order of the fields is J gene, D gene, clone size, V gene, CDR3 protein, CDR3 DNA. D genes are given only for firm matches. Clone sizes are given selectively: once, few, many, or a class where the clone is expanded.

TRBJ1-2 | TRBD1 | few | TRBV7-2 | CASSLDRRGYTF | TGTGCCAGCAGCTTGGACAGGCGTGGCTACACCTTC
TRBJ2-7 | . | . | TRBV7-8 | CASTTLDRLYEQYF | TGTGCCAGCACCACTTTGGACAGACTCTACGAGCAGTACTTC
TRBJ2-5 | . | . | TRBV5-4 | CASTLTGRQETQYF | TGTGCCAGCACCCTGACAGGGAGGCAAGAGACCCAGTACTTC
TRBJ2-3 | TRBD2 | . | TRBV15 | CATSRPDGLAGNTDTQYF | TGTGCCACCAGCAGACCCGATGGCCTAGCGGGGAACACAGATACGCAGTATTTT
TRBJ2-1 | TRBD1 | . | TRBV7-2 | CASSLGQGSYNEQFF | TGTGCCAGCAGCTTGGGACAGGGCTCCTACAATGAGCAGTTCTTC
TRBJ2-7 | TRBD2 | . | TRBV6-2/TRBV6-3 | CASSYSTGGRTGYEQYF | TGTGCCAGCAGTTACTCGACAGGCGGGAGGACCGGATACGAACAGTACTTC
TRBJ2-5 | TRBD1 | few | TRBV5-4 | CASSLEPGTGPQYF | TGTGCCAGCAGCTTGGAACCGGGGACAGGGCCCCAGTACTTC
TRBJ2-7 | TRBD2 | . | TRBV5-1 | CASSLVRAGADEQYF | TGCGCCAGCAGCTTGGTGAGGGCGGGAGCAGACGAGCAGTACTTC
TRBJ1-1 | . | . | TRBV7-2 | CASSLEIAVPEAFF | TGTGCCAGCAGCTTAGAAATCGCAGTTCCTGAAGCTTTCTTT
TRBJ2-7 | . | medium-sized | TRBV4-3 | CASSQDHRGRAYEQYF | TGCGCCAGCAGCCAAGATCACCGCGGAAGAGCCTACGAGCAGTACTTC
TRBJ2-1 | . | . | TRBV5-1 | CASSLGALGNEQFF | TGCGCCAGCAGCTTAGGGGCGTTAGGCAATGAGCAGTTCTTC
TRBJ2-7 | . | . | TRBV4-3 | CASSLKSGNEQYF | TGCGCCAGCAGCCTAAAGAGCGGTAACGAGCAGTACTTC
TRBJ2-1 | TRBD2 | . | TRBV4-2 | CASSQKRSGGWNEQFF | TGTGCCAGCAGCCAAAAACGTAGCGGGGGATGGAATGAGCAGTTCTTC
TRBJ1-5 | TRBD1 | . | TRBV28 | CASSFPGAKGASQPQHF | TGTGCCAGCAGTTTCCCCGGCGCGAAGGGGGCGAGTCAGCCCCAGCATTTT
TRBJ2-1 | TRBD2 | . | TRBV5-4 | CASSLPGVGGNEQFF | TGTGCCAGCAGCCTTCCCGGGGTGGGGGGGAATGAGCAGTTCTTC
TRBJ2-5 | . | once | TRBV18 | CASSPTIGQLETQYF | TGTGCCAGCTCACCAACGATTGGACAGCTAGAGACCCAGTACTTC
TRBJ2-5 | TRBD2 | . | TRBV7-2 | CASSLGLAGRVTQYF | TGTGCCAGCAGCTTAGGACTAGCGGGGAGGGTGACCCAGTACTTC
TRBJ2-5 | TRBD2 | . | TRBV7-9 | CASSRSSGRAGETQYF | TGTGCCAGCAGCCGAAGTAGCGGGAGGGCGGGTGAGACCCAGTACTTC
TRBJ2-4 | TRBD2 | . | TRBV3-1/TRBV3-2 | CASSVAGVNIQYF | TGTGCCAGCAGTGTAGCGGGAGTGAACATTCAGTACTTC
TRBJ2-3 | TRBD1 | . | TRBV5-1 | CASSLEGATDTQYF | TGCGCCAGCAGCTTGGAGGGGGCCACAGATACGCAGTATTTT
TRBJ1-4 | . | . | TRBV18 | CASSPRQYIATNEKLFF | TGTGCCAGCTCACCTCGTCAGTATATCGCAACTAATGAAAAACTGTTTTTT
TRBJ2-2 | . | . | TRBV4-3 | CASSQERVGELFF | TGCGCCAGCAGCCAAGAGAGGGTCGGGGAGCTGTTTTTT
TRBJ2-7 | TRBD1 | . | TRBV7-6 | CASSSPDRGRYEQYF | TGTGCCAGCAGCTCACCGGACAGGGGGCGTTACGAGCAGTACTTC
TRBJ2-5 | . | . | TRBV27 | CASSSRLSGRETQYF | TGTGCCAGCAGTTCTCGTCTAAGCGGTCGAGAGACCCAGTACTTC
TRBJ1-4 | TRBD1 | . | TRBV6-2/TRBV6-3 | CASSHTGQGTTATNEKLFF | TGTGCCAGCAGTCACACAGGACAGGGGACGACCGCAACTAATGAAAAACTGTTTTTT
TRBJ2-2 | TRBD2 | . | TRBV5-4 | CASSSGRAGYTGELFF | TGTGCCAGCAGCTCCGGGAGGGCAGGGTACACCGGGGAGCTGTTTTTT
TRBJ1-6 | TRBD1 | . | TRBV10-2 | CASRQGSGSYNSPLHF | TGCGCCAGCAGACAGGGGTCTGGGTCCTATAATTCACCCCTCCACTTT
TRBJ2-7 | . | . | TRBV7-3 | CASSPGPRGEQYF | TGTGCCAGCAGCCCCGGGCCCCGCGGGGAGCAGTACTTC
TRBJ1-2 | . | . | TRBV7-2 | CASSLARQYGYTF | TGTGCCAGCAGCTTAGCTAGACAGTATGGCTACACCTTC
TRBJ2-2 | . | . | TRBV7-3 | CASSNQGSTGELFF | TGTGCCAGCAGCAACCAGGGAAGCACCGGGGAGCTGTTTTTT
TRBJ2-1 | . | . | TRBV13 | CASSSPRRVEQFF | TGTGCCAGCAGCTCGCCTAGACGGGTCGAGCAGTTCTTC
TRBJ1-2 | . | once | TRBV5-1 | CASSLVARARSGYTF | TGCGCCAGCAGCTTGGTGGCGAGGGCGAGGAGTGGCTACACCTTC
TRBJ1-2 | TRBD1 | . | TRBV5-1 | CASSFQGARYGYTF | TGCGCCAGCAGCTTCCAGGGGGCCCGTTATGGCTACACCTTC
TRBJ1-5 | . | . | TRBV6-4 | CASRETGSSNQPQHF | TGTGCCAGCAGAGAAACAGGGTCTAGCAATCAGCCCCAGCATTTT
TRBJ1-1 | . | . | TRBV5-1 | CASSLHRVNTEAFF | TGCGCCAGCAGCTTGCACAGGGTGAACACTGAAGCTTTCTTT
TRBJ2-7 | . | once | TRBV18 | CASSYATDAYEQYF | TGTGCCAGCTCATACGCGACAGACGCCTACGAGCAGTACTTC
TRBJ1-5 | . | . | TRBV11-3 | CASSYQGPEINQPQHF | TGTGCCAGCAGCTATCAGGGGCCAGAGATCAATCAGCCCCAGCATTTT
TRBJ1-1 | . | . | TRBV29-1 | CSALTATNTEAFF | TGCAGCGCATTGACAGCGACGAACACTGAAGCTTTCTTT
TRBJ2-5 | TRBD1 | . | TRBV19 | CASSTRQGTQETQYF | TGTGCCAGTAGTACTCGACAGGGGACCCAAGAGACCCAGTACTTC
TRBJ1-4 | TRBD1 | . | TRBV4-2 | CASSQPYWTGSNEKLFF | TGTGCCAGCAGCCAACCTTACTGGACAGGCTCTAATGAAAAACTGTTTTTT